The clone carrying this TCR beta chain was picked up many times. Its antigen is still unknown. TCR beta VDJ and CDR3 were profiled, and genomic DNA was the template. TCRdb reprocessed the reads via MiXCR and lists one record per CDR3 protein. The data show around 190,000 distinct CDR3 sequences, approximately 60% seen once. The sample belongs to a study of CD8+CD57+ T cells in acquired aplastic anemia. Study-level background: Sorted CD4+ and CD8+ cells gave an average of around 3.1 ug of DNA. Study outcomes and limitations: Controls did not differ significantly from patients in CD8+ Simpson's diversity.

CDR1 and CDR2 (germline): MNHEY, SMNVEV (reference sequence). Trimming removed 5 bases from V and 0 bases from J; junction bases left unmatched: 4. This CDR3 contains 15 residues. This clonotype was sampled from a human donor in good health. The sequencing sample was made of sorted CD4+, CD8+, or CD8+CD57+ T cells (not recorded which) from PBMCs. The chain carries TRBV27 and TRBJ2-1; 7 bases map to TRBD1. CDR3 sequence reads: CASSLGQASYNEQFF. As DNA, the CDR3 is TGTGCCAGCAGTCTCGGACAGGCCTCCTACAATGAGCAGTTCTTC.